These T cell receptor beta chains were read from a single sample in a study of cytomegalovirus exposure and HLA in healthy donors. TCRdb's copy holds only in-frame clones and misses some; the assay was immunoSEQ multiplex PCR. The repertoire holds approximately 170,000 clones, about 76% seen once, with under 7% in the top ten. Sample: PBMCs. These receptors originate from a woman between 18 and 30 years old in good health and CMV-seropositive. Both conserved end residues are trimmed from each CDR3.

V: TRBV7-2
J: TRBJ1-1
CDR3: ASQVLMNTEAF

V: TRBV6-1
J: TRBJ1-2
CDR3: ASSEALEGPE

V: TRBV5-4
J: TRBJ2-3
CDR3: ASSLDLAEDTQY

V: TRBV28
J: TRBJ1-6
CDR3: ASSLVQPWDSPLH

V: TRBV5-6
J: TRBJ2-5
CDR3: ASSLDQGLQETQY

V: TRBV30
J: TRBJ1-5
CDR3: AWSVLQGGNQPQH

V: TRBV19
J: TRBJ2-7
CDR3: ASSSSGSGYEQY

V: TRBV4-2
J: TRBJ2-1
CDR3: ASSHSDEQF

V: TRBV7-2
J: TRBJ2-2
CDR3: ASSLSSGSNTGELF

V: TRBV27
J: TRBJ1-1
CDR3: ASSLQGPTEAF

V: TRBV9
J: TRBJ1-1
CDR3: ASSVMGGGNTEAF

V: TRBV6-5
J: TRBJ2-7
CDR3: ASRGGPYEQY

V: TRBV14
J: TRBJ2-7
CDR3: ASSQYGDEQY

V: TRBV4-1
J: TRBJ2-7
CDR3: ASSQDYLAGGPYEQY

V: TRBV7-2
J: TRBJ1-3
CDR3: ASSYTGDSGNTIY

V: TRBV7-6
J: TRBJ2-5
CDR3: ASSPNQETQY

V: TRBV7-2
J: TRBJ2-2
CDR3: ASRRTSGVAGELF

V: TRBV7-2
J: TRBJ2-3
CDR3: ASSPLASGGDTDTQY

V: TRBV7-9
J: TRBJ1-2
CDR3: ASQWGQGGYT

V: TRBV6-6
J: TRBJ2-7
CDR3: ASREGVVDAEY

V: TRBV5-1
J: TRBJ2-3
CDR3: ASSTGLRTDTQY

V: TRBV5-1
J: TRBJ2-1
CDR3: ASSFFSGGADSEQF

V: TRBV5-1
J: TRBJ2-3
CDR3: ASSRGDTDTQY

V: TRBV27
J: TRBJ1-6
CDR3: ASSLSLPGTGVSPLH

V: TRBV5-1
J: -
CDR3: ASSFASSGYEQY

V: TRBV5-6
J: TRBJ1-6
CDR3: ASSFGGSPLH

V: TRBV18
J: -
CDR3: ASSPPGGAGYEQY

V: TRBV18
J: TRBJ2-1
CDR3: ASSLAGLAGEYNEQF

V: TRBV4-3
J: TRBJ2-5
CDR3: ASSPRLKETQY

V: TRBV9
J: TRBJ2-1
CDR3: ASSPRGTSSYNEQF

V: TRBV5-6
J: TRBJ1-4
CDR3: ASSLAGGNEKLF

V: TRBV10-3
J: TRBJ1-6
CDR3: AISLGTDNSPLH

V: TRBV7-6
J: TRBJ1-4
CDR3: ASSLGVGEATNEKLF

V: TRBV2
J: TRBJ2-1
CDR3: ASSEYRGYNEQF

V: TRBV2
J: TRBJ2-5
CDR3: ASNAAGRKETQY

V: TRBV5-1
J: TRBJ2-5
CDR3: ASSSRSGAGETQY

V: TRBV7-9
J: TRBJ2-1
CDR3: SSSLGWASGVKTYNEQF

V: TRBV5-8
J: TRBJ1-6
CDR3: ASSWPRGEGLRNSPLH

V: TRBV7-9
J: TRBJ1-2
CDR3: ASSLAHQGGGYT

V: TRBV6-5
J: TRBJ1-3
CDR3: ASSRGQPGNTIY

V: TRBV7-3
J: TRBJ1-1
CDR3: ASSLSRGREAF